A single T cell receptor (beta chain) is shown here with its context. The antigen is undetermined. The data originate from a study of T-cell reconstitution after alpha-beta-depleted transplantation in children. General study findings and limits: Reportedly, only several hundred clones from non-depleted graft cells drove alpha-beta T-cell counts at about two months.

Unique molecular identifiers were incorporated during preparation of the TCRbeta library. TCRdb used MiXCR to reprocess the PCR reads, holding one entry per CDR3 protein. The profile shows about a million distinct CDR3 sequences, around 30% of them singletons. The CDR3 consists of 14 residues. Germline CDR1 and CDR2: LGHNA and YNFKEQ. V was trimmed by 0 bases and J by 7 bases, leaving 12 bases between them. The material sequenced was PBMCs, mostly from graft donor cells, taken 360 days after TCRalphabeta/CD19-depleted stem cell transplant. This chain joins TRBV4-2 and TRBJ2-5, with no clear D. This receptor was identified in a boy in the first two years of life who had a stem cell transplant for SCID, so the T cells may come from the graft donor. In DNA form, the CDR3 reads TGTGCCAGCAGCCAAGATCTCGGGTCTTGGACCCAGTACTTC. Its translation is CASSQDLGSWTQYF.